This T cell receptor beta chain was sequenced in a study of beta chain features in type 1 diabetes. This clone was counted only a few times. As every portion of the isolated RNA was reverse transcribed, the sequencing read expressed TCRB transcripts. The repertoire was sequenced with immunoSEQ multiplex PCR; TCRdb's copy has only in-frame clones and lacks some. The sample gives roughly 500,000 clones, roughly 30% of which show up once; roughly 0.066% is in the top ten. The CDR3 runs to 14 residues. Germline CDR1 reads SNHLY; CDR2 reads FYNNEI. V was pared by 4 bases and J by 8 bases, with 15 bases between. Purities over 98% were achieved in all sorted populations.

The sample was naive CD4+ T cells from blood. The V gene is TRBV2, the J gene TRBJ2-1; D not resolved. The TCR sequence derives from a man younger than 30 in good health. The DNA for the CDR3 is TGTGCCAGCAGTGCGACCCGCATGGTCGATGAGCAGTTCTTC. Translating it yields CASSATRMVDEQFF.